One TCR beta chain is described in this entry. The source of the sample is a study of blood T cell repertoires in COVID-19. On the study more broadly: PBMCs, B-cell-depleted T cells, or T cells provided the cDNA or gDNA that made up the material.

The table came from immunoSEQ multiplex PCR; TCRdb's copy has only in-frame clones and leaves some out. The repertoire holds under 200,000 clones, with 87% as singletons. Clinical history reported by participants formed the basis on which cohorts were assigned. For recovered donors of Cohort 3, there were two negative PCRs, clearance, or symptom resolution. This CDR3 has 13 residues. Germline lookup yields CDR1 SNHLY and CDR2 FYNNEI. Trimming stripped 5 bases from V and 6 bases from J, with 12 bases between. Sequencing was carried out using PBMCs or T cells enriched from blood (not recorded which). The chain couples TRBV2 to TRBJ2-3, with D possibly being TRBD1 (5 bases). The source of this sequence is a woman aged 45-60 years who had recovered from COVID-19. CDR3 nucleotide sequence: TGTGCCAGCAGTTCAGGGTGGGCGGATACGCAGTATTTT. Protein sequence: CASSSGWADTQYF.